A single sample gave rise to the 5 T cell receptor beta chains below, sequenced in a study of CD8 T cells in Susac syndrome. RNA amounts of about 0.5 to 1 ug underwent reverse transcription with random hexamers. TCRdb passed the immunoSEQ multiplex PCR reads through MiXCR, listing each CDR3 protein once. Among 130,000 or so distinct CDR3 sequences listed, around 94% were seen once. Sample: CD8+ T cells from PBMCs. These receptors were collected from a human donor with Susac syndrome.

For the CDR3, the DNA is TGTGCCAGCAGCTTACGTTCCGATGAAGCTTTCTTT. Protein product: CASSLRSDEAFF. This chain joins TRBV7-9 and TRBJ1-1; the D is unclear. This CDR3 region has 12 residues. V shed 2 bases and J shed 7 bases, with 8 bases lying between them. CDR1 is SEHNR and CDR2 is FQNEAQ in the germline V gene (reference sequence).

V is TRBV20-1 and J is TRBJ1-1; a possible D gene is TRBD1 (5 bases). This CDR3 spans 12 amino acids. V was pared by 3 bases and J by 4 bases, with 9 bases between. Germline assignment: CDR1 DFQATT and CDR2 SNEGSKA (reference sequence). The CDR3 DNA reads as TGCAGTGCTAGTGCGGGGACCACTGAAGCTTTCTTT. Its translation is CSASAGTTEAFF.

The chain recombines TRBV27 with TRBJ2-7, with a weak D call TRBD2 (6 bases). The V end lost 3 bases, the J end lost 4 bases, and 16 bases lay between the germline ends. Looked up from germline, CDR1 is MNHEY and CDR2 is SMNVEV (reference sequence). The CDR3 consists of 15 residues. CDR3 DNA: TGTGCCAGCAGTTTGAGGAGGGGACCCGGATACGAGCAGTACTTC. Its protein is CASSLRRGPGYEQYF.

The gene calls are TRBV20-1 and TRBJ2-3, with D hard to call. Germline V gives CDR1 DFQATT, CDR2 SNEGSKA (reference sequence). CDR3 size: 15 residues. V was trimmed by 6 bases and J by 0 bases, leaving 16 bases between them. For the CDR3, the DNA is TGCAGTGCCCCCCGGTTTCCCCCGAGCACAGATACGCAGTATTTT. Translation gives CSAPRFPPSTDTQYF.

This clonotype appeared a single time. The chain joins TRBV12-3 or TRBV12-4 to TRBJ2-7; D might be TRBD2 (7 bases). V was pared by 6 bases and J by 2 bases, with 14 bases between. This CDR3 has 14 amino acids. CDR3: CASSPGGTTYEQYF. The CDR3, as DNA: TGTGCCAGCAGCCCGGGGGGCACCACCTACGAGCAGTACTTC.